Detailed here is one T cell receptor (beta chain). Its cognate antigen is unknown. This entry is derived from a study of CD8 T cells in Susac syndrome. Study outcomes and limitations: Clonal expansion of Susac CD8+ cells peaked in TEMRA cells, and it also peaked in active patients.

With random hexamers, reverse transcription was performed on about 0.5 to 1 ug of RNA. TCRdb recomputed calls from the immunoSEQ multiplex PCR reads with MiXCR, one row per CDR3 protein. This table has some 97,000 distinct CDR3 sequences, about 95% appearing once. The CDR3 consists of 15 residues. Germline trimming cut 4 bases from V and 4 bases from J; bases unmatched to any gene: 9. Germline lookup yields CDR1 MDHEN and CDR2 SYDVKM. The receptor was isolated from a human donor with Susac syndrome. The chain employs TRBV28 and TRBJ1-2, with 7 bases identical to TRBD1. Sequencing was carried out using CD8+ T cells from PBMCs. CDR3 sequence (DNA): TGTGCCAGCAGTTCTATCGACAGGGAATCCTATGGCTACACCTTC. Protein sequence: CASSSIDRESYGYTF.